These T cell receptor beta chains were read from a single sample in a study of cytomegalovirus exposure and HLA in healthy donors. Repertoires were generated with immunoSEQ multiplex PCR, while TCRdb's copy carries only in-frame clones and drops some. The repertoire holds approximately 90,000 clones, with around three quarters as singletons. Sample: PBMCs. These receptors all stem from a man aged 35-49 years in good health and CMV-seronegative. Each CDR3 is given with its conserved first and last residue. Fields, in order: clone size, D gene, J gene, V gene, CDR3 DNA, CDR3 protein. The D gene is left open where the match is weak. Clone size appears in some rows only: once, few, many, or a class for an expanded clone.

clone size: .
D gene: .
J gene: TRBJ1-3
V gene: TRBV5-1
CDR3 DNA: TGCGCCAGCAGCCTCCAAGGGGTCTCTGGAAACACCATATATTTT
CDR3 protein: CASSLQGVSGNTIYF

clone size: once
D gene: .
J gene: TRBJ1-5
V gene: TRBV7-6
CDR3 DNA: TGTGCCAGCAGCCCTAGACTCACCAATCAGCCCCAGCATTTT
CDR3 protein: CASSPRLTNQPQHF

clone size: .
D gene: .
J gene: TRBJ1-3
V gene: TRBV4-1
CDR3 DNA: TGCGCCAGCAGCCAAGACCCGGGGGGGAGTATCACTGCCGGAAACACCATATATTTT
CDR3 protein: CASSQDPGGSITAGNTIYF

clone size: .
D gene: TRBD1
J gene: TRBJ1-2
V gene: TRBV27
CDR3 DNA: TGTGCCAGCAGTAGAATACAGGGGAACTATGGCTACACCTTC
CDR3 protein: CASSRIQGNYGYTF

clone size: .
D gene: TRBD1
J gene: TRBJ2-7
V gene: TRBV10-3
CDR3 DNA: TGTGCCAGTTGGGACAGGGAAAAGGGCATCCACGAGCAGTACTTC
CDR3 protein: CASWDREKGIHEQYF

clone size: .
D gene: .
J gene: TRBJ1-2
V gene: TRBV5-1
CDR3 DNA: TGCGCCAGCAGCTTTGGAGGGTCCGAAAACTATGGCTACACCTTC
CDR3 protein: CASSFGGSENYGYTF

clone size: .
D gene: TRBD1
J gene: TRBJ1-5
V gene: TRBV27
CDR3 DNA: TGTGCCAGCAGTCCAAGACAGGGGGTCATAGGGAATCAGCCCCAGCATTTT
CDR3 protein: CASSPRQGVIGNQPQHF

clone size: .
D gene: .
J gene: TRBJ1-1
V gene: TRBV19
CDR3 DNA: TGTGCCAGTAGTATGGCAGTTAGCATGAACACTGAAGCTTTCTTT
CDR3 protein: CASSMAVSMNTEAFF

clone size: .
D gene: TRBD2
J gene: TRBJ2-7
V gene: TRBV5-6
CDR3 DNA: TGTGCCAGCAGCCAGCTAGCGGGGGGGACCTACGAGCAGTACTTC
CDR3 protein: CASSQLAGGTYEQYF

clone size: .
D gene: .
J gene: TRBJ2-2
V gene: TRBV18
CDR3 DNA: TGTGCCAGCTCACCACTTCAACGGAGTACGAACACCGGGGAGCTGTTTTTT
CDR3 protein: CASSPLQRSTNTGELFF

clone size: .
D gene: TRBD1
J gene: TRBJ1-5
V gene: TRBV28
CDR3 DNA: TGTGCCAGCAGACTTGGGACAGGGGGCAATCAGCCCCAGCATTTT
CDR3 protein: CASRLGTGGNQPQHF

clone size: .
D gene: TRBD2
J gene: TRBJ2-2
V gene: TRBV5-4
CDR3 DNA: TGTGCCAGCAGCTTGGGGCGGGGGGGCCTGGGGGAGCTGTTTTTT
CDR3 protein: CASSLGRGGLGELFF

clone size: .
D gene: .
J gene: TRBJ1-2
V gene: TRBV9
CDR3 DNA: TGTGCCAGCAGCCCAACAGGGAACTATGGCTACACCTTC
CDR3 protein: CASSPTGNYGYTF

clone size: .
D gene: .
J gene: TRBJ1-6
V gene: TRBV6-6
CDR3 DNA: TGTGCCAGCAGTGAGGGTCTCCTGTATAATTCACCCCTCCACTTT
CDR3 protein: CASSEGLLYNSPLHF

clone size: .
D gene: TRBD1
J gene: TRBJ2-5
V gene: TRBV12-5
CDR3 DNA: TGTGCTAGTGGTATGCGACAGGGGCAAGAGACCCAGTACTTC
CDR3 protein: CASGMRQGQETQYF

clone size: .
D gene: .
J gene: TRBJ1-2
V gene: TRBV7-8
CDR3 DNA: TGTGCCAGCAGCTTAGGGATAGGACTGAACTATGGCTACACCTTC
CDR3 protein: CASSLGIGLNYGYTF

clone size: .
D gene: .
J gene: TRBJ1-5
V gene: TRBV27
CDR3 DNA: TGTGCCAGCAGTTTCGGAGGCAACAATCAGCCCCAGCATTTT
CDR3 protein: CASSFGGNNQPQHF

clone size: .
D gene: .
J gene: TRBJ2-2
V gene: TRBV27
CDR3 DNA: TGTGCCAGCAGTTTAGGAGCCGGGGAGCTGCTTTTT
CDR3 protein: CASSLGAGELLF

clone size: .
D gene: TRBD1
J gene: TRBJ1-6
V gene: TRBV7-3
CDR3 DNA: TGTGCCAGCAGCCCCACCGGGACAGGGGGTTCACCCCTCCACTTT
CDR3 protein: CASSPTGTGGSPLHF

clone size: .
D gene: .
J gene: TRBJ2-7
V gene: TRBV7-2
CDR3 DNA: TGTGCCAGCAGCCTACAGGGGGGCGGGGGAACCTACGAGCAGTACTTC
CDR3 protein: CASSLQGGGGTYEQYF

clone size: few
D gene: .
J gene: TRBJ1-2
V gene: TRBV6-1
CDR3 DNA: TGTGCCAGCAGTGAAAATCGGCAGGCGGGGGGCTACACCTTC
CDR3 protein: CASSENRQAGGYTF

clone size: .
D gene: .
J gene: TRBJ2-2
V gene: TRBV6-5
CDR3 DNA: TGTGCCAGCAGTTACTCGACAGCCGCGAACACCGGGGAGCTGTTTTTT
CDR3 protein: CASSYSTAANTGELFF

clone size: .
D gene: .
J gene: TRBJ2-7
V gene: TRBV27
CDR3 DNA: TGTGCCAGCAGGGATATCAGAGGCGAGCAGTACTTC
CDR3 protein: CASRDIRGEQYF

clone size: .
D gene: .
J gene: TRBJ2-7
V gene: TRBV6-5
CDR3 DNA: TGTGCCAGCAGTTCTTATGTGGACCCGGGAGACGAGCAGTACTTC
CDR3 protein: CASSSYVDPGDEQYF

clone size: .
D gene: .
J gene: TRBJ1-5
V gene: TRBV9
CDR3 DNA: TGTGCCAGCATAAGACAGACGTATAGCAATCAGCCCCAGCATTTT
CDR3 protein: CASIRQTYSNQPQHF

clone size: once
D gene: .
J gene: TRBJ2-7
V gene: TRBV18
CDR3 DNA: TGTGCCAGCTCACCAAGTTTCGAGTTCGAGCAGTACTTC
CDR3 protein: CASSPSFEFEQYF

clone size: .
D gene: TRBD2
J gene: TRBJ2-2
V gene: TRBV6-6
CDR3 DNA: TGTGCCAGCAACACCGCGGGGGGGCGCCGGACCGGGGAGCTGTTTTTT
CDR3 protein: CASNTAGGRRTGELFF

clone size: .
D gene: TRBD2
J gene: TRBJ2-3
V gene: TRBV10-3
CDR3 DNA: TGTGCCAGCAGTGAAATGAGCGGGGGAAGCACAGATACGCAGTATTTT
CDR3 protein: CASSEMSGGSTDTQYF

clone size: few
D gene: TRBD2
J gene: TRBJ2-1
V gene: TRBV6-4
CDR3 DNA: TGTGCCAGCAGTGACTCGGCTAGCGGGGCAGGCGAGCAGTTCTTC
CDR3 protein: CASSDSASGAGEQFF

clone size: few
D gene: .
J gene: TRBJ2-7
V gene: TRBV27
CDR3 DNA: TGTGCCAGCAGTTTAATCCGGGGCTACGAGCAGTACTTC
CDR3 protein: CASSLIRGYEQYF

clone size: .
D gene: TRBD2
J gene: TRBJ2-1
V gene: TRBV5-4
CDR3 DNA: TGTGCCAGCAGCTTGGGCCCCCCCCTAGCGGGGACAAACAATGAGCAGTTCTTC
CDR3 protein: CASSLGPPLAGTNNEQFF

clone size: .
D gene: TRBD1
J gene: TRBJ2-1
V gene: TRBV11-2
CDR3 DNA: TGTGCCAGCAGCTCACCAACCCATCCGGGACAGAACTACAATGAGCAGTTCTTC
CDR3 protein: CASSSPTHPGQNYNEQFF

clone size: .
D gene: .
J gene: TRBJ2-5
V gene: TRBV7-2
CDR3 DNA: TGTGCCAGCAGCTTAGCGAGGGAGACCCAGTACTTC
CDR3 protein: CASSLARETQYF

clone size: .
D gene: .
J gene: TRBJ1-3
V gene: TRBV18
CDR3 DNA: TGTGCCAGCTCTCCCTTTGGGCTACTCGACTCTGGAAACACCATATATTTT
CDR3 protein: CASSPFGLLDSGNTIYF

clone size: .
D gene: .
J gene: TRBJ1-1
V gene: TRBV5-1
CDR3 DNA: TGCGCCAGCAGCCGAGAAGACAGGAACACTGAAGCTTTCTTT
CDR3 protein: CASSREDRNTEAFF

clone size: once
D gene: TRBD1
J gene: TRBJ1-2
V gene: TRBV18
CDR3 DNA: TGTGCCAGCTCACCACCGAGTGCAGGGGGACTCGGCGGCTACACCTTC
CDR3 protein: CASSPPSAGGLGGYTF

clone size: .
D gene: .
J gene: TRBJ2-3
V gene: TRBV7-8
CDR3 DNA: TGTGCCAGCAGCTTAGTACCCACCTCGGCAGATACGCAGTATTTT
CDR3 protein: CASSLVPTSADTQYF

clone size: .
D gene: TRBD1
J gene: TRBJ2-3
V gene: TRBV5-4
CDR3 DNA: TGTGCCAGCAGCCAAACCGGACAGGGGTCAGATACGCAGTATTTT
CDR3 protein: CASSQTGQGSDTQYF

clone size: .
D gene: .
J gene: TRBJ1-5
V gene: TRBV10-3
CDR3 DNA: TGTGCCATCAGTGCTGGAGGCAATCAGCCCCAGCATTTT
CDR3 protein: CAISAGGNQPQHF

clone size: .
D gene: .
J gene: TRBJ1-2
V gene: TRBV7-9
CDR3 DNA: TGTGCCGGAAAAGGGATTAAGGGGGATAACTATGGCTACACCTTC
CDR3 protein: CAGKGIKGDNYGYTF

clone size: .
D gene: .
J gene: TRBJ1-1
V gene: TRBV2
CDR3 DNA: TGTGCCAGCACTTTCGAGTTGAACACTGAAGCTTTCTTT
CDR3 protein: CASTFELNTEAFF

clone size: few
D gene: TRBD1
J gene: TRBJ2-5
V gene: TRBV7-9
CDR3 DNA: TGTGCCAGCAGCTTAAGGACAGGGGGAGGATATAGGGTCCAAGAGACCCAGTACTTC
CDR3 protein: CASSLRTGGGYRVQETQYF

clone size: .
D gene: .
J gene: TRBJ1-5
V gene: TRBV5-4
CDR3 DNA: TGTGCCAGCAGTCCAGATAGCAATCAGCCCCAGCATTTT
CDR3 protein: CASSPDSNQPQHF

clone size: .
D gene: .
J gene: TRBJ1-2
V gene: TRBV5-3
CDR3 DNA: TGTGCCAGAAGCTCACAAAACCGAAAGGGCTACACCTTC
CDR3 protein: CARSSQNRKGYTF

clone size: .
D gene: TRBD2
J gene: TRBJ2-5
V gene: TRBV5-6
CDR3 DNA: TGTGCCAGCATGGGGGGGGTTGGCAGGGAGACCCAGTACTTC
CDR3 protein: CASMGGVGRETQYF

clone size: .
D gene: TRBD1
J gene: TRBJ1-6
V gene: TRBV27
CDR3 DNA: TGTGCCACAACGAAGGGGGCACCGAGCTCCTATAATTCACCCCTCCACTTT
CDR3 protein: CATTKGAPSSYNSPLHF